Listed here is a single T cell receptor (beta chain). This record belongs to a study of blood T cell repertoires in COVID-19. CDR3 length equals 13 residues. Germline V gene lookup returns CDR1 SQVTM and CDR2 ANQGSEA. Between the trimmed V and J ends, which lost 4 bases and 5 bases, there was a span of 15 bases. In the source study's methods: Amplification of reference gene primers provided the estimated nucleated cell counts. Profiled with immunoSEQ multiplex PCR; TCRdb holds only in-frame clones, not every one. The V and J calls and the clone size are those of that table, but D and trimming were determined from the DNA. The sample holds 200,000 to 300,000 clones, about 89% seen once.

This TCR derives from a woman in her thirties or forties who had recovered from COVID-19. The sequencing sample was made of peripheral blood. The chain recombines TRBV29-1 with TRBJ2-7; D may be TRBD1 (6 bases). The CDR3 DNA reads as TGCAGCGTTGCCACTACAGGGTTCCACGAGCAGTACTTC. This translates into CSVATTGFHEQYF.